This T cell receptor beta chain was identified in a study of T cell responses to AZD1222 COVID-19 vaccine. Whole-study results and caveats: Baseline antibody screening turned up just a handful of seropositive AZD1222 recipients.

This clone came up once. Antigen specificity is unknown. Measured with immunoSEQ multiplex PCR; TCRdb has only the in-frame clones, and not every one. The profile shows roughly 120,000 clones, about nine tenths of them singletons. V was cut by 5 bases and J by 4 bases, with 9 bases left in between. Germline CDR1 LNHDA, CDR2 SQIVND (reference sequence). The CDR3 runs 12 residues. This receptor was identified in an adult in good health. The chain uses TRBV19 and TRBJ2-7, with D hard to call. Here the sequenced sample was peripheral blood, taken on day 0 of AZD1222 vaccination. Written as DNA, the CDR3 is TGTGCCAGTAGTCAACGATTTTACGAGCAGTACTTC. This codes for CASSQRFYEQYF. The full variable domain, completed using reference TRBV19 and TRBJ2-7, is DGGITQSPKYLFRKEGQNVTLSCEQNLNHDAMYWYRQDPGQGLRLIYYSQIVNDFQKGDIAEGYSVSREKKESFPLTVTSAQKNPTAFYLCASSQRFYEQYFGPGTRLTVT.